The rows below give T cell receptor beta chains drawn from one sample of a study of graft-versus-host responses after intestinal transplantation. The data were produced by immunoSEQ multiplex PCR, yet TCRdb's version contains in-frame clones alone and is incomplete. Found here are approximately 16,000 clones, 67% of them singletons; the top ten hold 7.5% to 10%. The sequencing used ileum tissue, collected just under 700 days after intestinal transplantation. The source of these receptors is a human patient who received an intestinal transplant, so some T cells may come from the graft donor. Each CDR3 is given with its conserved first and last residue. Each record gives: J gene, V gene, CDR3 protein.

J: TRBJ2-7
V: TRBV6-6
CDR3: CASSYSDRGSYEQYF

J: TRBJ2-3
V: TRBV18
CDR3: CASSPITSGGPSTQYF

J: TRBJ1-2
V: TRBV4-1
CDR3: CASSQEEGQLGYTF

J: TRBJ2-5
V: TRBV5-1
CDR3: CATARGSGGGLETQYF

J: TRBJ2-7
V: TRBV6-5
CDR3: CASSYRDNSYEQYF

J: TRBJ2-3
V: TRBV30
CDR3: CAWSVQTDTQYF

J: TRBJ2-3
V: TRBV7-2
CDR3: CASSLPRPDSGGPPDTQYF

J: TRBJ2-7
V: TRBV7-2
CDR3: CASSYSGGDPDEQYF

J: TRBJ2-1
V: TRBV10-3
CDR3: CAISESTSARNEQFF

J: TRBJ2-2
V: TRBV30
CDR3: CAWSVGQGFSYTGELFF

J: TRBJ2-2
V: TRBV10-3
CDR3: CAISNTAGAFNTGELFF

J: TRBJ1-5
V: TRBV7-7
CDR3: CASSLAGGGGRNQPQHF

J: -
V: TRBV4-3
CDR3: CASSTSSGGAYEQYF

J: TRBJ1-1
V: TRBV19
CDR3: CASSLGQNTEAFF

J: TRBJ1-1
V: TRBV4-3
CDR3: CASSRGLGRRNTEAFF

J: TRBJ2-7
V: TRBV19
CDR3: CASSIASSYEQYF

J: TRBJ2-7
V: TRBV7-2
CDR3: CASRLQGYEQYF

J: TRBJ1-3
V: TRBV5-5
CDR3: CASSPTGGMIYTIYF

J: TRBJ1-2
V: TRBV5-1
CDR3: CASSLDRILNGYTF

J: TRBJ1-4
V: TRBV10-3
CDR3: CAISDPGQGLTNEKLFF

J: TRBJ2-3
V: TRBV11-2
CDR3: CASSFRQSSTDTQYF

J: TRBJ2-2
V: TRBV7-6
CDR3: CASSLLPGPRTTGTGELFF

J: TRBJ2-5
V: TRBV12-5
CDR3: CASGPHTGGAAEETQYF

J: TRBJ2-1
V: TRBV4-3
CDR3: CASSQDLERGGYNEQFF

J: TRBJ1-3
V: TRBV7-2
CDR3: CASSPLVAGNTIYF

J: TRBJ1-5
V: TRBV10-3
CDR3: CAISEDRTMAQPQHF

J: TRBJ1-4
V: TRBV5-1
CDR3: CASSLGQVGEKLFF

J: TRBJ2-7
V: TRBV5-1
CDR3: CASSFYSDRVYEQYF

J: TRBJ2-3
V: TRBV19
CDR3: CASGLGDTQYF

J: TRBJ1-2
V: TRBV20-1
CDR3: CSARNTYGYTF

J: TRBJ1-2
V: TRBV7-2
CDR3: CASSLAPLVDGYTF

J: TRBJ2-2
V: TRBV28
CDR3: CASIQPGTGFTGELFF

J: TRBJ2-7
V: TRBV9
CDR3: CASSAGGAIHEQYF

J: TRBJ1-2
V: TRBV11-2
CDR3: CASSEQRDYGYTF

J: TRBJ1-6
V: TRBV4-3
CDR3: CASSQDPAGGNSPLHF

J: TRBJ1-2
V: TRBV19
CDR3: CASKDRAYGYTF

J: TRBJ2-3
V: TRBV9
CDR3: CASSVGGGDTQYF

J: TRBJ2-1
V: TRBV10-3
CDR3: CAISESPNRLEPSYNEQFF

J: TRBJ2-1
V: TRBV7-2
CDR3: CASSRNRQGWNEQFF

J: TRBJ2-5
V: TRBV7-6
CDR3: CASSRYQETQYF

J: TRBJ2-5
V: TRBV7-9
CDR3: CASSYRGPQETQYF

J: TRBJ2-1
V: TRBV11-3
CDR3: CASSGLADGEQFF

J: TRBJ1-6
V: TRBV9
CDR3: CASSVGEQGRSPLHF

J: TRBJ2-3
V: TRBV6-5
CDR3: CASNRGITDTQYF

J: TRBJ1-2
V: TRBV4-3
CDR3: CASSQDQGVNYGYTF

J: TRBJ1-1
V: TRBV6-5
CDR3: CASSYDRANTEAFF

J: TRBJ2-2
V: TRBV7-2
CDR3: CASSPGYDSGELFF

J: TRBJ2-1
V: TRBV5-4
CDR3: CASSFGGPRGRYNEQFF

J: TRBJ2-5
V: TRBV10-2
CDR3: CASSEIWLAGETQYF

J: TRBJ2-3
V: TRBV9
CDR3: CASSPDPDSTDTQYF

J: TRBJ2-1
V: TRBV23-1
CDR3: CASSQPLTSGGFRVRSYNEQFF

J: TRBJ2-1
V: TRBV9
CDR3: CASSVHSGTSALDEQFF

J: TRBJ2-1
V: TRBV7-2
CDR3: CASSLTGPEQFF

J: TRBJ1-5
V: TRBV2
CDR3: CASSEGQGAGKHQPQHF

J: TRBJ2-1
V: TRBV7-2
CDR3: CASSSQAGGPIVGEQFF

J: TRBJ1-2
V: TRBV6-5
CDR3: CASSRGGVYTF

J: TRBJ2-5
V: TRBV7-9
CDR3: CASSLQGAETQYF

J: TRBJ1-6
V: TRBV21-1
CDR3: CASSKRTGSNSPLHF

J: TRBJ2-1
V: TRBV4-3
CDR3: CASARTAGVVEQFF

J: TRBJ2-7
V: TRBV11-2
CDR3: CASSLFARGQGAHEQYF